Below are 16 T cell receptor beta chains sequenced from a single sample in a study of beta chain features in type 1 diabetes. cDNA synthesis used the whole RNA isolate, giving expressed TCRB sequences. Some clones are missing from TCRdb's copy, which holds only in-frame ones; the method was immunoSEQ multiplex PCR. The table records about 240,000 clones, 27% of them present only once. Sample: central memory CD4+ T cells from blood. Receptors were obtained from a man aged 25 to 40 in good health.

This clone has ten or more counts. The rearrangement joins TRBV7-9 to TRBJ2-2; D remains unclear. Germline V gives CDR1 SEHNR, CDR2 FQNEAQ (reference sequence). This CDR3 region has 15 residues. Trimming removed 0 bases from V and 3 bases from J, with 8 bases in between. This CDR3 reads CASSLALGYTGELFF. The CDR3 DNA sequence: TGTGCCAGCAGCTTAGCTCTGGGTTACACCGGGGAGCTGTTTTTT.

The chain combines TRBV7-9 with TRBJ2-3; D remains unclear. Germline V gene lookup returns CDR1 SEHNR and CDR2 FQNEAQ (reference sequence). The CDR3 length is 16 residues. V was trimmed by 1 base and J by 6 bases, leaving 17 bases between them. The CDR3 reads CASSLGLMGSEDTQYF. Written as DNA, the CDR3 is TGTGCCAGCAGCTTAGGGTTGATGGGGTCCGAGGATACGCAGTATTTT.

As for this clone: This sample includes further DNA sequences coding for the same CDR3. CDR3 DNA sequence: TGCAGCGGTCGGGCCGCCGGGGAGCTGTTTTTT. This translates into CSGRAAGELFF. This chain connects TRBV29-1 to TRBJ2-2, with D uncertain. The CDR3 consists of 11 residues. Trimming removed 7 bases from V and 6 bases from J, with 9 bases in between. Germline V gene lookup returns CDR1 SQVTM and CDR2 ANQGSEA.

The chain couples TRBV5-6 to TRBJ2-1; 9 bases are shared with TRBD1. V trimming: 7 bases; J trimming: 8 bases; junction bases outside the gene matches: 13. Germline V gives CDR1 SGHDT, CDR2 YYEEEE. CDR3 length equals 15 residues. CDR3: CASVSRGDRDHEQFF. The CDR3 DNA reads TGTGCCAGCGTTTCCCGAGGGGACAGGGACCATGAGCAGTTCTTC.

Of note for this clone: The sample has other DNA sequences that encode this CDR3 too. The CDR3, as DNA: TGTGCCAGCAGCTTAGGCGCGTTCACAGATACGCAGTATTTT. Translation gives CASSLGAFTDTQYF. The chain has TRBV7-2 and TRBJ2-3; D is unresolved. V lost 1 base and J 2 bases, leaving 7 bases between the germline ends. The CDR3 is made up of 14 amino acids. Germline assignment: CDR1 SGHTA and CDR2 FQGNSA. Looking up the rest from reference TRBV7-2 and TRBJ2-3 gives the full variable domain: GAGVSQSPSNKVTEKGKDVELRCDPISGHTALYWYRQSLGQGLEFLIYFQGNSAPDKSGLPSDRFSAERTGGSVSTLTIQRTQQEDSAVYLCASSLGAFTDTQYFGPGTRLTVL.

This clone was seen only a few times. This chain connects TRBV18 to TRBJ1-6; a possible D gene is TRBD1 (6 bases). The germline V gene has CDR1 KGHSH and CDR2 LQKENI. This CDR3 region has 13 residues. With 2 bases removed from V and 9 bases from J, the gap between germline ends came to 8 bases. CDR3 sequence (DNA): TGTGCCAGCTCACCAGGGGGCGGTTCACCCCTCCACTTT. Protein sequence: CASSPGGGSPLHF.

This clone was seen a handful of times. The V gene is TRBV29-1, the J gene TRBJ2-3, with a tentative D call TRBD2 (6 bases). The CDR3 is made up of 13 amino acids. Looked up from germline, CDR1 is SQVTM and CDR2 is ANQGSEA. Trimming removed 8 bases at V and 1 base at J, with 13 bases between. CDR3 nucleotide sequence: TGCAGCATAGGAGGGCCAGGCACAGATACGCAGTATTTT. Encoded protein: CSIGGPGTDTQYF.

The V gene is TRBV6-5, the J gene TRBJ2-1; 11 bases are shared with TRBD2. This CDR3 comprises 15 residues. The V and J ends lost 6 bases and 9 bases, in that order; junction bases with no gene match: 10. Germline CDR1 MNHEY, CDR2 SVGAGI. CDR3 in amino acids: CASRDIAGGAREQFF. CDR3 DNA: TGTGCCAGCAGGGACATAGCGGGGGGGGCACGTGAGCAGTTCTTC.

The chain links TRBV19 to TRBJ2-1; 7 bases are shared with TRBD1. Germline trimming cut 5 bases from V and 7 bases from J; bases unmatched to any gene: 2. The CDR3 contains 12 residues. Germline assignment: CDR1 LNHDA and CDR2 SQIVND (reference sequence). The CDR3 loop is CASSPQGNEQFF. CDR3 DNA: TGTGCCAGTAGTCCACAGGGGAATGAGCAGTTCTTC. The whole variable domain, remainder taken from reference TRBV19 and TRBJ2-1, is DGGITQSPKYLFRKEGQNVTLSCEQNLNHDAMYWYRQDPGQGLRLIYYSQIVNDFQKGDIAEGYSVSREKKESFPLTVTSAQKNPTAFYLCASSPQGNEQFFGPGTRLTVL.

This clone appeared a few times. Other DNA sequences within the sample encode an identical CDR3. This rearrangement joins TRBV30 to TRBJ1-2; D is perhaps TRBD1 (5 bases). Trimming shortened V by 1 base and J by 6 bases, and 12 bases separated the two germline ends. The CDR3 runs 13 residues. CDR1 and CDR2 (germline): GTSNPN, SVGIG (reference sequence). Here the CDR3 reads CAWSEGLKDGYTF. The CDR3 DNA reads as TGTGCCTGGAGTGAGGGGCTTAAGGATGGCTACACCTTC.

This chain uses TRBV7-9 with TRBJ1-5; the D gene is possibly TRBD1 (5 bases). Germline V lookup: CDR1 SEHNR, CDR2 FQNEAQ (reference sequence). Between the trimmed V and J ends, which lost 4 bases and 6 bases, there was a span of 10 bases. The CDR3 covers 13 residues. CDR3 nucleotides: TGTGCCAGCAGCTCCGCCGGGGGTCAGCCCCAGCATTTT. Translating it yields CASSSAGGQPQHF.

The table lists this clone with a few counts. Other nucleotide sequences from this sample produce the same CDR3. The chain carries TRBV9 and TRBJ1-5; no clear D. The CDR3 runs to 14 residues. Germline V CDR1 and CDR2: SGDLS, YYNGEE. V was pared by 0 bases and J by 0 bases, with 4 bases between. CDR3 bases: TGTGCCAGCAGCGTAGACGGTAGCAATCAGCCCCAGCATTTT. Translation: CASSVDGSNQPQHF.

The DNA for the CDR3 is TGCGCCAGCAGCCAAGACGGGGGACTAGCGGGAGGAATCACAGATACGCAGTATTTT. This translates into CASSQDGGLAGGITDTQYF. The J gene is TRBJ2-3, the V gene TRBV4-3, with 15 bases identical to TRBD2. Trimming at V came to 0 bases and at J to 2 bases, leaving 6 bases not matched to a gene. The CDR3 sequence is 19 residues long. The germline gives CDR1 LGHNA, CDR2 YSLEER.

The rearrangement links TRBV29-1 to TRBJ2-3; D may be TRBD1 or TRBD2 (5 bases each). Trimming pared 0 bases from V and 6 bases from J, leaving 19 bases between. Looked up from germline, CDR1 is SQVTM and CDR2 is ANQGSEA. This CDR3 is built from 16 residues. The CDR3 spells CSVEDRGRVAEDTQYF. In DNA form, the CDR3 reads TGCAGCGTTGAAGATCGGGGCAGGGTAGCAGAGGATACGCAGTATTTT.

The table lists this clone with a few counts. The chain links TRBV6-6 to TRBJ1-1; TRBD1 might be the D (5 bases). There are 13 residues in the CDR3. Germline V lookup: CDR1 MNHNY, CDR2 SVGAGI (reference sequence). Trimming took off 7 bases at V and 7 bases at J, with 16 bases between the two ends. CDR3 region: CASIPGQRSEAFF. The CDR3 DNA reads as TGTGCCAGCATCCCAGGACAAAGGAGTGAAGCTTTCTTT.

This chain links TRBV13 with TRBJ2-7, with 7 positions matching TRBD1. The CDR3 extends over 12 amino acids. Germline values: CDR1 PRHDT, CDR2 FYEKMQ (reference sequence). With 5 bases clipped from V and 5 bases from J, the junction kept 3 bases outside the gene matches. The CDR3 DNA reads TGTGCCAGCAGCAGACAGGGCCACGAGCAGTACTTC. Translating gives CASSRQGHEQYF.